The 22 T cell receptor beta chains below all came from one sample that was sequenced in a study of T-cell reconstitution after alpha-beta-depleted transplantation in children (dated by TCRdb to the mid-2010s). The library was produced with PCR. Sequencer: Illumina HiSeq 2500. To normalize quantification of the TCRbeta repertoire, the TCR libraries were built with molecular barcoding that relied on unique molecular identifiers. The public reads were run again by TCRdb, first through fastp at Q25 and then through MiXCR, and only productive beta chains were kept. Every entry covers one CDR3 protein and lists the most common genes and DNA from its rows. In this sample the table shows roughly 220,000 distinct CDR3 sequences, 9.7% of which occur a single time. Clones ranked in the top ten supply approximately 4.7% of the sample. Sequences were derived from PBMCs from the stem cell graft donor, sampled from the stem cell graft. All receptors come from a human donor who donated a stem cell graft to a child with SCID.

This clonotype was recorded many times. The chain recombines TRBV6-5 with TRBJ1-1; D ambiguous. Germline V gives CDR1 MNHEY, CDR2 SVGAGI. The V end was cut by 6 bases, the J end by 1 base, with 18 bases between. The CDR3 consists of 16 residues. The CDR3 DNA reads TGTGCCAGCAGCTCCCCCTGGGGTGGGCCGAACACTGAAGCTTTCTTT. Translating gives CASSSPWGGPNTEAFF.

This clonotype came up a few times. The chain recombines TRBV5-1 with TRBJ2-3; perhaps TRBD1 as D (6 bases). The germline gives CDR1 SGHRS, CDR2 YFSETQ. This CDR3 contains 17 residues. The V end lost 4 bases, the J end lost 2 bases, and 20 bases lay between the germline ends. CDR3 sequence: CASSLRTVALTTDTQYF. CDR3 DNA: TGCGCCAGCAGCCTAAGGACAGTAGCGCTTACCACAGATACGCAGTATTTT.

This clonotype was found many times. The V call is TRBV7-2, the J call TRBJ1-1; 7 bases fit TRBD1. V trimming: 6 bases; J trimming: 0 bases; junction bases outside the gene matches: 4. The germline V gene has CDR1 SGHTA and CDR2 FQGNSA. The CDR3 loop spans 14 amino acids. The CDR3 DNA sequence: TGTGCCAGCAGATTTGACAGGGTGAACACTGAAGCTTTCTTT. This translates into CASRFDRVNTEAFF.

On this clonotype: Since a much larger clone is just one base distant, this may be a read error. The CDR3 DNA reads as TGTGCCAGCAGTTTGGGGTCCAACCGGGACTCTGGGGCCAACGTCCTGACTTTC. It codes for CASSLGSNRDSGANVLTF. The rearrangement uses TRBV12-3 or TRBV12-4 and TRBJ2-6; D may be TRBD2 (5 bases). The CDR3 length is 18 residues. V was clipped by 3 bases and J by 0 bases, with 15 bases between them.

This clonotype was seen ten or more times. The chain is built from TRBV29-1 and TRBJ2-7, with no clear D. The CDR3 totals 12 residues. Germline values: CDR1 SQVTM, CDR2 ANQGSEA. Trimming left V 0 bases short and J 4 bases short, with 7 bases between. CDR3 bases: TGCAGCGTTGAAGAAGGTGGTTACGAGCAGTACTTC. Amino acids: CSVEEGGYEQYF.

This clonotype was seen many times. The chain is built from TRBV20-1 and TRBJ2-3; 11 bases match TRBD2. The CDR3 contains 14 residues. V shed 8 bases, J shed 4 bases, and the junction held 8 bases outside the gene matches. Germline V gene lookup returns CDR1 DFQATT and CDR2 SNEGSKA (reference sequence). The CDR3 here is CSTGLAGFADTQYF. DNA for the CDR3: TGCAGTACCGGACTAGCGGGTTTTGCAGATACGCAGTATTTT.

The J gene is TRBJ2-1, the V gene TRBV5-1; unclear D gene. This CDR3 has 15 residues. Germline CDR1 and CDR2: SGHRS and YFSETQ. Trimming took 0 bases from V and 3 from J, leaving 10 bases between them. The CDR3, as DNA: TGCGCCAGCAGCTTGGTTGCGGACCTCTACAATGAGCAGTTCTTC. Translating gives CASSLVADLYNEQFF.

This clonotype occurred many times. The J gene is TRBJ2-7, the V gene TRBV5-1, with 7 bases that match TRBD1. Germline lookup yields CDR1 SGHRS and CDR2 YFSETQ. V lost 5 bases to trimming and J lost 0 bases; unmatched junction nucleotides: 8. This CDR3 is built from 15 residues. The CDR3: CASRLTGNPSYEQYF. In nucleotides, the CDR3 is TGCGCCAGCAGGCTGACAGGGAACCCCTCCTACGAGCAGTACTTC.

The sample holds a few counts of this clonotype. The CDR3 nucleotides are TGTGCCAGCAGCTCTCAATCCGGGACACCGGATTACTTC. Amino acids: CASSSQSGTPDYF. The chain uses TRBV7-9 and TRBJ2-7, with D tentatively TRBD1 (6 bases). V was trimmed by 4 bases and J by 13 bases, leaving 20 bases between them. This CDR3 is built from 13 residues. CDR1 SEHNR and CDR2 FQNEAQ come from the germline V gene (reference sequence).

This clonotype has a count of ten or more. CDR3 loop: CASSTTYEQYF. CDR3 nucleotide sequence: TGTGCCAGCAGCACAACCTACGAGCAGTACTTC. V gene TRBV3-1 combines with J gene TRBJ2-7; D unclear. This CDR3 has 11 amino acids. The germline gives CDR1 LGHDT, CDR2 YNNKEL (reference sequence). V lost 5 bases and J lost 2, with 4 bases in between.

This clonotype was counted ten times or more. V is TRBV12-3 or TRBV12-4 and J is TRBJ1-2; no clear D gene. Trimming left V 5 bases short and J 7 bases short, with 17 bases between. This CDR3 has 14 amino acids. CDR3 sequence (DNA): TGTGCCAGCAGTGGAACGGGATCCTCGAGTGGCTACACCTTC. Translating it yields CASSGTGSSSGYTF.

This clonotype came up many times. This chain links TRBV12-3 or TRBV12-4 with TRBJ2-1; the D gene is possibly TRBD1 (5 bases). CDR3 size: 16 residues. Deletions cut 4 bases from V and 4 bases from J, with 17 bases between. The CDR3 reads CASSSPREFAYNEQFF. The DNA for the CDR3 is TGTGCCAGCAGTTCTCCCAGGGAATTTGCTTACAATGAGCAGTTCTTC.

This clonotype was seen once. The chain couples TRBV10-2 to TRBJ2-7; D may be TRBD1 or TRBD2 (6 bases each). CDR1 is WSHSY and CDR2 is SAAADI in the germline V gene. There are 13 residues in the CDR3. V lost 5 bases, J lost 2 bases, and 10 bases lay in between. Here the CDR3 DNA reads TGCGCCAGCAGTACGAGGGGGGCCTACGAGCAGTACTTC. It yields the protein CASSTRGAYEQYF.

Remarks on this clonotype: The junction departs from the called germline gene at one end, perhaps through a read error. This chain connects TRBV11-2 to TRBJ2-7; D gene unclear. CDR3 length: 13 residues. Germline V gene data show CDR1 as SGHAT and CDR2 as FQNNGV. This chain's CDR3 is CASTLDQPYEQYF. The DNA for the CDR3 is TGTGCCAGCACCTTAGATCAGCCCTACGAGCAGTACTTC. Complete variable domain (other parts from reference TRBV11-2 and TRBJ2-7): EAGVAQSPRYKIIEKRQSVAFWCNPISGHATLYWYQQILGQGPKLLIQFQNNGVVDDSQLPKDRFSAERLKGVDSTLKIQPAKLEDSAVYLCASTLDQPYEQYFGPGTRLTVT.

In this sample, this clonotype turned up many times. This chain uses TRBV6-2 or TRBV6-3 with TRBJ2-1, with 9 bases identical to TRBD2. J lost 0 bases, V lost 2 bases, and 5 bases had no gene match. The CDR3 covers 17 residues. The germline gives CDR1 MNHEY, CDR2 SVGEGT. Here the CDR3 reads CASSYRPSGVSYNEQFF. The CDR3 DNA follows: TGTGCCAGCAGTTACCGGCCTAGCGGGGTCTCCTACAATGAGCAGTTCTTC.

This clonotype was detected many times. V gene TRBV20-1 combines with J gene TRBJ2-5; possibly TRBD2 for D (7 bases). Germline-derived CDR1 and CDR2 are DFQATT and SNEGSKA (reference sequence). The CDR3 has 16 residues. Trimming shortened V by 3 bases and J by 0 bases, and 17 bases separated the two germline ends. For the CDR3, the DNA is TGCAGTGCTAGCTGGCCCGAGGGGGGGTACCAAGAGACCCAGTACTTC. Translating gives CSASWPEGGYQETQYF.

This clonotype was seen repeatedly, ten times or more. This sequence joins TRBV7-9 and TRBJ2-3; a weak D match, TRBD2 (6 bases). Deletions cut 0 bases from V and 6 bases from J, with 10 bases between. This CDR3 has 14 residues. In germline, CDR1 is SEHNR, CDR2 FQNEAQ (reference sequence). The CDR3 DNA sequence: TGTGCCAGCAGCTTAGCGAGGGACTCCGATACGCAGTATTTT. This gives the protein CASSLARDSDTQYF.

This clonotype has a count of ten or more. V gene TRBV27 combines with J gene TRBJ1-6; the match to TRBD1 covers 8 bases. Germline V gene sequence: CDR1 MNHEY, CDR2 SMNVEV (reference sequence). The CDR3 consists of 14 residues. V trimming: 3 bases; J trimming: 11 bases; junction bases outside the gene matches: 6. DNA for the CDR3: TGTGCCAGCAGTTTTTACGGACAGGGAGCACCCCTCCACTTT. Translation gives CASSFYGQGAPLHF.

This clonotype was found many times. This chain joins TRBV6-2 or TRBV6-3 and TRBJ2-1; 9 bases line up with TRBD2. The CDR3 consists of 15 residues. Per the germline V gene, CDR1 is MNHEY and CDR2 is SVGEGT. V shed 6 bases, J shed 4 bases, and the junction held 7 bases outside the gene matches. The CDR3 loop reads CASRPGLAGYNEQFF. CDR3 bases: TGTGCCAGCAGGCCGGGACTAGCCGGGTACAATGAGCAGTTCTTC.

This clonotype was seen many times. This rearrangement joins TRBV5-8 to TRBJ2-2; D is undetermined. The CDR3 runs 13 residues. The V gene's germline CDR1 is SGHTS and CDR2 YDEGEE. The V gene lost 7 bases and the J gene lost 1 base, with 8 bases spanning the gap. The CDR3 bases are TGTGCCAGCCCCCCCAGGAACACCGGGGAGCTGTTTTTT. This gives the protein CASPPRNTGELFF.

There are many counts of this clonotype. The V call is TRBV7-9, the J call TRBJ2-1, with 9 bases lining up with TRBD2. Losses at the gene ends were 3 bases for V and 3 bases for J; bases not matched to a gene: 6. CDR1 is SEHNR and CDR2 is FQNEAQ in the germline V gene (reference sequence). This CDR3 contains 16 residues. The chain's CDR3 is CASSLAGGRIYNEQFF. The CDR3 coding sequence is TGTGCCAGCAGCTTGGCGGGGGGGCGGATCTACAATGAGCAGTTCTTC. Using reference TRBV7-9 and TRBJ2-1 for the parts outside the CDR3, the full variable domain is DTGVSQNPRHKITKRGQNVTFRCDPISEHNRLYWYRQTLGQGPEFLTYFQNEAQLEKSRLLSDRFSAERPKGSFSTLEIQRTEQGDSAMYLCASSLAGGRIYNEQFFGPGTRLTVL.

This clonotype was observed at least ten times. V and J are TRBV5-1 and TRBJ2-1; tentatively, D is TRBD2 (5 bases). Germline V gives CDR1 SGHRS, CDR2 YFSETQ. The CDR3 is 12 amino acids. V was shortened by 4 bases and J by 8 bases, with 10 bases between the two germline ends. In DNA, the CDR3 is TGCGCCAGCAGCCTCTCGGAGGATGAGCAGTTCTTC. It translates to CASSLSEDEQFF.